One and the same sample provided the 8 T cell receptor beta chains below, sequenced in a study of control samples from healthy donors and cancer patients. The data were produced by immunoSEQ multiplex PCR, yet TCRdb's version contains in-frame clones alone and is incomplete. The profile shows about 140,000 clones, 90% to 95% of them singletons. Sequenced input: blood. Every receptor here comes from a middle-aged man in good health.

The chain combines TRBV6-5 with TRBJ1-2, with D possibly TRBD1 on 5 matching bases. Germline assignment: CDR1 MNHEY and CDR2 SVGAGI. The CDR3 contains 12 residues. V was trimmed by 6 bases and J by 6 bases, leaving 11 bases between them. CDR3 DNA sequence: TGTGCCAGCAGCCACGGGGGTAATGGCTACACCTTC. This sequence encodes CASSHGGNGYTF.

The chain carries TRBV11-2 and TRBJ2-2, with 10 bases aligning to TRBD2. The V gene end was trimmed by 5 bases and the J gene end by 1 base; junction bases not matched to a gene: 4. The CDR3 is 16 amino acids. The V gene's germline CDR1 is SGHAT and CDR2 FQNNGV. This CDR3 is CASSPRLAGNTGELFF. CDR3 DNA: TGTGCCAGCAGCCCCCGACTAGCGGGGAACACCGGGGAGCTGTTTTTT.

The rearrangement joins TRBV29-1 to TRBJ2-3, with 15 bases matching TRBD2. With V trimmed by 3 bases and J by 5 bases, 3 bases remained unmatched. The CDR3 loop spans 15 amino acids. Germline V CDR1 and CDR2: SQVTM, ANQGSEA. In nucleotides, the CDR3 is TGCAGCGTTGATCCGGGACTAGCGGGGGGAGATACGCAGTATTTT. Residues: CSVDPGLAGGDTQYF.

The chain links TRBV9 to TRBJ1-2; the match to TRBD1 covers 7 bases. Per the germline V gene, CDR1 is SGDLS and CDR2 is YYNGEE. J gave up 0 bases and V 3 bases, and 11 bases lay outside the gene matches. This CDR3 is built from 17 residues. The CDR3 here is CASSESLQGRANYGYTF. In nucleotides, the CDR3 is TGTGCCAGCAGCGAGAGCCTACAGGGGCGGGCTAACTATGGCTACACCTTC.

The chain recombines TRBV7-9 with TRBJ1-5; a weak D match, TRBD1 (5 bases). Germline V CDR1 and CDR2: SEHNR, FQNEAQ (reference sequence). The CDR3 has 15 residues. V lost 5 bases to trimming and J lost 2 bases, with 13 bases between them. Here the CDR3 reads CASSPAGGGNQPQHF. CDR3 nucleotides: TGTGCCAGCAGCCCAGCTGGGGGTGGCAATCAGCCCCAGCATTTT.

The chain employs TRBV4-2 and TRBJ1-5; D unresolved. CDR1 and CDR2 from the germline V gene are LGHNA and YNFKEQ. V lost 0 bases, J lost 1 base, and 4 bases lay in between. This CDR3 has 14 amino acids. DNA of the CDR3: TGTGCCAGCAGCCAAGATCACAGCAATCAGCCCCAGCATTTT. It encodes CASSQDHSNQPQHF.

The rearrangement joins TRBV10-1 to TRBJ2-7; weak D call: TRBD1 (6 bases). CDR1 and CDR2 from the germline V gene are WNHNN and SYGVQD (reference sequence). Trimming removed 0 bases at V and 1 base at J, with 10 bases between. CDR3 length: 15 amino acids. Here the CDR3 reads CASSESGDISYEQYF. In DNA form, the CDR3 reads TGCGCCAGCAGTGAGTCCGGGGACATTTCCTACGAGCAGTACTTC.

The V gene is TRBV4-1, the J gene TRBJ1-4; D uncertain. Germline V gene data show CDR1 as MGHRA and CDR2 as YSYEKL. V was pared by 6 bases and J by 2 bases, with 4 bases between. The CDR3 is 12 amino acids. The CDR3 bases are TGCGCCAGCAGTGGCACTAATGAAAAACTGTTTTTT. Its protein product is CASSGTNEKLFF.